Many counts were recorded for the clone carrying this TCR beta chain. This record comes from a study of CD8 T cells in ankylosing spondylitis. MiXCR, run by TCRdb on the 5' RACE reads, gives a single entry per CDR3 protein. The sample lists some 220,000 distinct CDR3 sequences; under 8.5% were seen once. The V and J ends lost 4 bases and 3 bases, in that order; junction bases with no gene match: 10. Germline V gene data show CDR1 as SGHKS and CDR2 as YYEKEE (reference sequence). The CDR3 has 16 residues. Source material: blood, either unsorted or a sorted T cell fraction (not recorded which). The chain joins TRBV5-5 to TRBJ2-1; 7 bases line up with TRBD2. The origin of this receptor is a female donor with ankylosing spondylitis or in good health (not recorded which). The CDR3 region is CASSLQGAGFYNEQFF. CDR3 bases: TGTGCCAGCAGCCTCCAGGGAGCGGGATTCTACAATGAGCAGTTCTTC.